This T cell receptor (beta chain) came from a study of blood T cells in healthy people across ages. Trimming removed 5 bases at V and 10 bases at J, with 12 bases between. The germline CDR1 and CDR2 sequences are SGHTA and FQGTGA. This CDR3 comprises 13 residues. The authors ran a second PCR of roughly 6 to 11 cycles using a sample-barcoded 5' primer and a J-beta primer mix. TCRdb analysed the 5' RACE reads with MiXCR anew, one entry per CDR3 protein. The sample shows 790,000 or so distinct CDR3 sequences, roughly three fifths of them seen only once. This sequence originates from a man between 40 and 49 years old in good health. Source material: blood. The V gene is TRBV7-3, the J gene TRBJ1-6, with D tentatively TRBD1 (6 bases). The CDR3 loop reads CASSPGEQSPLHF. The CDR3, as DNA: TGTGCCAGCAGCCCAGGGGAGCAATCACCCCTCCACTTT.